These 32 T cell receptor beta chains originate from one sample sequenced in a study of cytomegalovirus exposure and HLA in healthy donors. 13 Jbeta primers and 60 Vbeta primers were used for the PCR. The method was immunoSEQ multiplex PCR; TCRdb's version includes in-frame clones alone and lacks a portion of them. The sample contains 110,000 to 150,000 clones, around 80% of which appear only once. The sample taken for sequencing was PBMCs. The receptors were sampled from a woman in her forties in good health and CMV-seropositive.

The rearrangement joins TRBV5-4 to TRBJ1-2; D is uncertain. Per the germline V gene, CDR1 is SGHNT and CDR2 is YYREEE (reference sequence). V was trimmed by 2 bases and J by 2 bases, leaving 7 bases between them. CDR3 length equals 13 residues. In DNA form, the CDR3 reads TGTGCCAGCAGCTTACCGGGGAACTATGGCTACACCTTC. Translating gives CASSLPGNYGYTF.

On this clone: The sample has other DNA sequences that encode this CDR3 too. V is TRBV6-1 and J is TRBJ1-1, with D unresolved. Trimming removed 4 bases from V and 10 bases from J, with 16 bases in between. CDR1 and CDR2 from the germline V gene are MNHNS and SASEGT. The CDR3 runs to 13 residues. The CDR3 bases are TGTGCCAGCAGTGGCGCAGGAGGCTTGATAGCTTTCTTT. Translated: CASSGAGGLIAFF.

The rearrangement links TRBV2 to TRBJ2-7, with a tentative D call TRBD2 (6 bases). This CDR3 is built from 15 residues. Germline CDR1 and CDR2: SNHLY and FYNNEI. The V gene lost 4 bases and the J gene lost 5 bases, with 18 bases spanning the gap. In DNA form, the CDR3 reads TGTGCCAGCAGTGCGGGCGACGGGAGCATCAACGAGCAGTACTTC. Protein: CASSAGDGSINEQYF.

The chain couples TRBV29-1 to TRBJ2-7; maybe TRBD1 (6 bases). CDR1 SQVTM and CDR2 ANQGSEA come from the germline V gene. Trimming cost V 6 bases and J 1 base, with 16 bases left between them. This CDR3 spans 14 amino acids. The CDR3 bases are TGCAGCGTAGCCCCAGACAGGAATTCCTACGAGCAGTACTTC. Translating it yields CSVAPDRNSYEQYF.

V and J are TRBV12-5 and TRBJ2-3; maybe TRBD2 (6 bases). This CDR3 contains 15 residues. Germline CDR1 reads LGHNT; CDR2 reads FRNRAP. The V end was cut by 1 base, the J end by 0 bases, with 8 bases between. CDR3 DNA: TGTGCTAGTGGTTTGGGCAGCGGGAGCACAGATACGCAGTATTTT. It encodes CASGLGSGSTDTQYF.

The chain has TRBV28 and TRBJ1-5; 8 bases match TRBD1. V lost 10 bases and J lost 7; bases outside the gene matches: 18. The CDR3 consists of 16 residues. The germline CDR1 and CDR2 sequences are MDHEN and SYDVKM. This CDR3 reads CATAPGQGILRQPQHF. The DNA for the CDR3 is TGTGCCACCGCCCCTGGACAGGGCATATTGCGGCAGCCCCAGCATTTT.

This CDR3 reads CASSRDRGYEQYF. The CDR3 DNA follows: TGTGCCAGCAGTAGGGACAGGGGGTACGAGCAGTACTTC. This chain connects TRBV2 to TRBJ2-7, with 11 positions matching TRBD1. The length of the CDR3 is 13 residues. The junction had 1 base not matched to a gene; V was cut back by 5 bases and J by 4 bases. Germline V lookup: CDR1 SNHLY, CDR2 FYNNEI.

V usage is TRBV14 and J usage is TRBJ2-3; 10 bases align to TRBD2. The CDR3 spans 17 residues. Trimming took 4 bases from V and 7 from J; bases not matched to a gene: 14. Germline V CDR1 and CDR2: SGHDN, FVKESK. The CDR3 DNA sequence: TGTGCCAGCAGCCTCGTTCCCGGGACTAGCGTCGTTCATACGCAGTATTTT. Residues: CASSLVPGTSVVHTQYF.

The chain carries TRBV5-1 and TRBJ2-1; 15 bases agree with TRBD2. Germline CDR1 reads SGHRS; CDR2 reads YFSETQ. The CDR3 covers 18 residues. The trim removed 4 bases at V and 0 bases at J, leaving 5 bases unmatched. Written as DNA, the CDR3 is TGCGCCAGCAGCGGGAGGACTAGCGGGAGGGCCTCCTACAATGAGCAGTTCTTC. Amino acid sequence: CASSGRTSGRASYNEQFF.

The rearrangement links TRBV6-5 to TRBJ1-2; D ambiguous. This CDR3 is built from 14 residues. From germline, CDR1 is MNHEY and CDR2 SVGAGI. V gave up 6 bases and J gave up 8 bases, with 19 bases separating them. CDR3 DNA: TGTGCCAGCAGAACGCCGGGCGGGCAGTCGGGCTACACCTTC. Its translation is CASRTPGGQSGYTF.

This clone was picked up one time. The CDR3 here is CASSRAPGLISGANVLTF. Written as DNA, the CDR3 is TGTGCCAGCAGTCGGGCTCCAGGGTTAATCTCTGGGGCCAACGTCCTGACTTTC. The chain uses TRBV2 and TRBJ2-6, with a tentative D call TRBD1 (5 bases). Trimming shortened V by 5 bases and J by 0 bases, and 17 bases separated the two germline ends. This CDR3 spans 18 amino acids. Germline V CDR1 and CDR2: SNHLY, FYNNEI.

The V gene is TRBV9, the J gene TRBJ1-2, with 8 bases lining up with TRBD1. The germline gives CDR1 SGDLS, CDR2 YYNGEE. The CDR3 contains 15 residues. V gave up 4 bases and J gave up 5 bases; unmatched junction bases: 10. DNA for the CDR3: TGTGCCAGCAGCCCTCACAGGGGGGACGGGTATGGCTACACCTTC. Its protein product is CASSPHRGDGYGYTF.

The rearrangement uses TRBV29-1 and TRBJ1-2; D possibly corresponds to TRBD1 (5 bases). From germline, CDR1 is SQVTM and CDR2 ANQGSEA. Trimming removed 5 bases from V and 6 bases from J, with 10 bases in between. This CDR3 region has 11 residues. The CDR3 coding sequence is TGCAGCGTTCAAAGGGGCGATGGCTACACCTTC. Its protein is CSVQRGDGYTF.

The CDR3 DNA reads TGCGCCAGCAGCCAAGCGGGTACTACAGATACGCAGTATTTT. Its protein product is CASSQAGTTDTQYF. This sequence joins TRBV4-1 and TRBJ2-3; D gene uncertain. The length of the CDR3 is 14 residues. The V end lost 1 base, the J end lost 3 bases, and 8 bases lay between the germline ends. CDR1 is MGHRA and CDR2 is YSYEKL in the germline V gene.

The chain carries TRBV13 and TRBJ2-5; 11 bases are shared with TRBD2. The CDR3 sequence is 21 residues long. Germline V lookup: CDR1 PRHDT, CDR2 FYEKMQ (reference sequence). Germline trimming cut 0 bases from V and 4 bases from J; bases unmatched to any gene: 19. This chain's CDR3 is CASSLGSRGLAVIGPSETQYF. CDR3 DNA sequence: TGTGCCAGCAGCTTAGGAAGTAGGGGACTAGCGGTAATTGGGCCCTCAGAGACCCAGTACTTC. Full variable domain (outside the CDR3, taken from reference TRBV13 and TRBJ2-5): AAGVIQSPRHLIKEKRETATLKCYPIPRHDTVYWYQQGPGQDPQFLISFYEKMQSDKGSIPDRFSAQQFSDYHSELNMSSLELGDSALYFCASSLGSRGLAVIGPSETQYFGPGTRLLVL.

The rearrangement joins TRBV4-1 to TRBJ1-5, with no clear D. CDR1 is MGHRA, CDR2 YSYEKL, per germline. The CDR3 is 15 amino acids. V lost 0 bases to trimming and J lost 5 bases, with 11 bases between them. The CDR3 region is CASSQDGIGDQPQHF. Written as DNA, the CDR3 is TGCGCCAGCAGCCAAGACGGGATAGGAGATCAGCCCCAGCATTTT.

The rearrangement joins TRBV4-2 to TRBJ2-3; D gene uncertain. The germline CDR1 and CDR2 sequences are LGHNA and YNFKEQ. Trimming stripped 0 bases from V and 0 bases from J, with 4 bases between. There are 14 residues in the CDR3. The CDR3 nucleotides are TGTGCCAGCAGCCAAGATGAGAGCACAGATACGCAGTATTTT. Translation gives CASSQDESTDTQYF.

This clone was detected only once. The chain couples TRBV29-1 to TRBJ2-2; D is perhaps TRBD1 (5 bases). The V and J ends lost 5 bases and 7 bases respectively, with 8 bases between them. This CDR3 spans 11 amino acids. Germline values: CDR1 SQVTM, CDR2 ANQGSEA. The CDR3 is CSVKTDGELFF. The CDR3 DNA reads TGCAGCGTTAAGACAGACGGGGAGCTGTTTTTT.

The chain carries TRBV18 and TRBJ2-5; D uncertain. The CDR3 has 15 residues. Trimming pared 3 bases from V and 2 bases from J, leaving 13 bases between. CDR1 and CDR2 (germline): KGHSH, LQKENI. The CDR3 reads CASSPTVDRQETQYF. CDR3 sequence (DNA): TGTGCCAGCTCACCCACAGTGGATCGGCAAGAGACCCAGTACTTC.

Only a few counts were recorded for this clone. The rearrangement joins TRBV28 to TRBJ1-1, with TRBD1 matching over 9 bases. With V trimmed by 7 bases and J by 6 bases, 9 bases remained unmatched. Germline-derived CDR1 and CDR2 are MDHEN and SYDVKM. This CDR3 contains 14 residues. CDR3 residues: CASTSGQGLSEAFF. In nucleotides, the CDR3 is TGTGCCAGCACCTCGGGACAGGGTTTGTCTGAAGCTTTCTTT. Full variable domain (outside the CDR3, taken from reference TRBV28 and TRBJ1-1): DVKVTQSSRYLVKRTGEKVFLECVQDMDHENMFWYRQDPGLGLRLIYFSYDVKMKEKGDIPEGYSVSREKKERFSLILESASTNQTSMYLCASTSGQGLSEAFFGQGTRLTVV.

This clone has more than one count but fewer than ten. The rearrangement uses TRBV5-1 and TRBJ2-1; D may be TRBD1 (5 bases). Between the trimmed V and J ends, which lost 0 bases and 0 bases, there was a span of 10 bases. Germline V lookup: CDR1 SGHRS, CDR2 YFSETQ. The CDR3 runs to 16 residues. CDR3 DNA: TGCGCCAGCAGCTTGGGTGGGGCGACCTCCTACAATGAGCAGTTCTTC. Translated, it gives CASSLGGATSYNEQFF.

The chain links TRBV11-2 to TRBJ2-5, with 11 bases fitting TRBD2. Trimming took 5 bases from V and 5 from J; bases not matched to a gene: 7. Germline V gives CDR1 SGHAT, CDR2 FQNNGV. The CDR3 totals 15 residues. CDR3 bases: TGTGCCAGCAGCCCAGTAGCGGGAGGGCCGGAGACCCAGTACTTC. Translation gives CASSPVAGGPETQYF.

This chain connects TRBV29-1 to TRBJ2-7; 12 bases map to TRBD1. The CDR3 extends over 16 amino acids. Germline V gene data show CDR1 as SQVTM and CDR2 as ANQGSEA. V was pared by 1 base and J by 6 bases, with 10 bases of the junction left unmatched. The CDR3 spells CSVEVGTGGLGGEQYF. In nucleotides, the CDR3 is TGCAGCGTTGAAGTCGGGACAGGGGGCCTAGGGGGCGAGCAGTACTTC.

The J gene is TRBJ1-3, the V gene TRBV5-4, with TRBD1 matching 8 bases. Germline CDR1 SGHNT, CDR2 YYREEE (reference sequence). The CDR3 spans 13 residues. Unmatched junction bases numbered 3, after V lost 3 bases and J lost 7 bases. CDR3 region: CASSSDRENTIYF. CDR3 sequence (DNA): TGTGCCAGCAGCTCGGACAGGGAGAACACCATATATTTT.

The rearrangement uses TRBV5-6 and TRBJ2-1, with 7 bases fitting TRBD2. CDR3 length equals 14 residues. The V gene end was trimmed by 4 bases and the J gene end by 6 bases; junction bases not matched to a gene: 7. Germline V gene lookup returns CDR1 SGHDT and CDR2 YYEEEE. This CDR3 is CASSPAGRSNEQFF. DNA of the CDR3: TGTGCCAGCAGCCCAGCGGGAAGGAGCAATGAGCAGTTCTTC.

The chain has TRBV5-4 and TRBJ2-1; the D gene is possibly TRBD1 (5 bases). The CDR3 extends over 12 amino acids. V lost 4 bases to trimming and J lost 9 bases, with 11 bases between them. CDR1 and CDR2 (germline): SGHNT, YYREEE (reference sequence). The CDR3 sequence is CASSASTVEQFF. DNA of the CDR3: TGTGCCAGCAGCGCATCGACAGTTGAGCAGTTCTTC.

In its sample, this clone was seen once. The chain combines TRBV18 with TRBJ2-2, with TRBD2 as a possible D gene (5 bases). Per the germline V gene, CDR1 is KGHSH and CDR2 is LQKENI. V was clipped by 4 bases and J by 3 bases, with 12 bases between them. This CDR3 region has 15 residues. CDR3 in amino acids: CASSLPQDYTGELFF. The CDR3, as DNA: TGTGCCAGCTCACTCCCCCAGGACTACACCGGGGAGCTGTTTTTT.

This sequence joins TRBV28 and TRBJ1-2; D may be TRBD1 (6 bases). The CDR3 totals 14 residues. V dropped 2 bases and J dropped 4 bases, with 11 bases sitting between them. From germline, CDR1 is MDHEN and CDR2 SYDVKM. CDR3 nucleotide sequence: TGTGCCAGCAGTTTAACAGGGAGGGGCTATGGCTACACCTTC. Protein: CASSLTGRGYGYTF.

The genes are TRBV7-3 and TRBJ2-7; 11 nucleotides agree with TRBD2. CDR1 is SGHTA, CDR2 FQGTGA, per germline. The ends lost 5 bases at V and 3 bases at J; junction bases unmatched: 6. The CDR3 length is 15 residues. The CDR3 DNA reads TGTGCCAGCAGCGTGGGGACTAGCGGTATCTACGAGCAGTACTTC. Protein product: CASSVGTSGIYEQYF.

CDR3 protein: CASSLDSGGSASYNEQFF. The CDR3, as DNA: TGTGCCAGCAGCTTAGACAGCGGGGGCTCAGCCTCCTACAATGAGCAGTTCTTC. The V and J genes are TRBV11-1 and TRBJ2-1, with 8 nucleotides matching TRBD2. The CDR3 runs to 18 residues. Germline CDR1 reads SGHAT; CDR2 reads FQDESV (reference sequence). J lost 0 bases, V lost 1 base, and 8 bases had no gene match.

The V and J genes are TRBV7-6 and TRBJ2-1; D is unresolved. Deletions cut 0 bases from V and 6 bases from J, with 9 bases between. This CDR3 has 14 amino acids. CDR1 and CDR2 (germline): SGHVS, FNYEAQ. The CDR3 region is CASSLALRVNEQFF. CDR3 bases: TGTGCCAGCAGCTTAGCGCTCCGAGTCAATGAGCAGTTCTTC. The full variable domain, its missing parts supplied by reference TRBV7-6 and TRBJ2-1, is GAGVSQSPRYKVTKRGQDVALRCDPISGHVSLYWYRQALGQGPEFLTYFNYEAQQDKSGLPNDRFSAERPEGSISTLTIQRTEQRDSAMYRCASSLALRVNEQFFGPGTRLTVL.

The V gene is TRBV19, the J gene TRBJ1-6; maybe TRBD1 (6 bases). The V gene's germline CDR1 is LNHDA and CDR2 SQIVND (reference sequence). V lost 6 bases and J lost 3, with 24 bases in between. The CDR3 consists of 19 residues. The CDR3 bases are TGTGCCAGTAGCAGTGCCCAGGGGCCCCTTCAGCTCTATAATTCACCCCTCCACTTT. It is translated as CASSSAQGPLQLYNSPLHF.